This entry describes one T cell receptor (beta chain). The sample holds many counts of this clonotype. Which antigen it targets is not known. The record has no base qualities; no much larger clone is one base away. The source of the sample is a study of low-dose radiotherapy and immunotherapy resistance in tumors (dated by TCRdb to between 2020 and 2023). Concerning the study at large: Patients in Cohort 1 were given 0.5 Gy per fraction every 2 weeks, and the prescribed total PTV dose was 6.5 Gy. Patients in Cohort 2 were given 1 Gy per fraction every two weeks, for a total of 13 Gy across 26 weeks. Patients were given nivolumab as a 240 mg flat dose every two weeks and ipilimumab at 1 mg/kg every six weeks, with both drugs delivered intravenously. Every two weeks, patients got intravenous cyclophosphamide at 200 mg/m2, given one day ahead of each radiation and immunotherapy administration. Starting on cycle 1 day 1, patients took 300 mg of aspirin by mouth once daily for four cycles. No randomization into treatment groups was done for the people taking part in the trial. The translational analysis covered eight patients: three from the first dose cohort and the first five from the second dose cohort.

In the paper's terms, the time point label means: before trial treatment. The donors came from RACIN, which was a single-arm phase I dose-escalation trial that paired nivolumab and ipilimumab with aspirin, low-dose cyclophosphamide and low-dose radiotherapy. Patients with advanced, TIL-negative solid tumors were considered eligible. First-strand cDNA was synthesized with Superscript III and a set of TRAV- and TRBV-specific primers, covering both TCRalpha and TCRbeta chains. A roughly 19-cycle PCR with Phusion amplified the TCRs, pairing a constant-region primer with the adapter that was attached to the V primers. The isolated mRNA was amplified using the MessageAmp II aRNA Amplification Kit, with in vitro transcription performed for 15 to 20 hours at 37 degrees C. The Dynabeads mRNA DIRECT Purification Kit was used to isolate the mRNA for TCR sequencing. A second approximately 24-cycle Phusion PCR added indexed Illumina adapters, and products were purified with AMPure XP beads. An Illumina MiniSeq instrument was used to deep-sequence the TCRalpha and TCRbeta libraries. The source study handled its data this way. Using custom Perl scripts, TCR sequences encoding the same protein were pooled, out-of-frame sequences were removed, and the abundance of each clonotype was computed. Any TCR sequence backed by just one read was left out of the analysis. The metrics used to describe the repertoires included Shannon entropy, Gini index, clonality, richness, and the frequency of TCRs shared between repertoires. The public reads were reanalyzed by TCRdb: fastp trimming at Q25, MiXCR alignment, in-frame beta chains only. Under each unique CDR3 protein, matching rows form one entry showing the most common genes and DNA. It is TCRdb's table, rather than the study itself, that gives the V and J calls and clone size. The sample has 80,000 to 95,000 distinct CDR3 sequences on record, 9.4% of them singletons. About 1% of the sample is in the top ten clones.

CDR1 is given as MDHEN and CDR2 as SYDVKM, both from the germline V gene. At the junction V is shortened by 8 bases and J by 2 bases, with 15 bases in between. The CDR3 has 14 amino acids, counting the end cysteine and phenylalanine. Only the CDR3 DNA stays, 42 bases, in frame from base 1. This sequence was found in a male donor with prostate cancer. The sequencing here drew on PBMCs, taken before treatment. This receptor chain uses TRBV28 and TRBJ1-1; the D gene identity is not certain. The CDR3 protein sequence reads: CASLFSGGNTEAFF. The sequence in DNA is TGTGCCAGCCTCTTCTCGGGCGGAAACACTGAAGCTTTCTTT.